The 12 T cell receptor beta chains in this list originate from one sample, sequenced in a study of blood T cell repertoires in COVID-19. Using immunoSEQ multiplex PCR, the repertoire was profiled, and TCRdb retains in-frame clones only, with some absent. The sample contains roughly 230,000 clones, approximately 83% of which appear only once. The sequenced material came from peripheral blood. These receptors all come from a woman in her forties or fifties with acute or convalescent COVID-19.

The rearrangement links TRBV7-9 to TRBJ1-6; tentative D call: TRBD1 (5 bases). The CDR3 is 15 residues long. Germline V CDR1 and CDR2: SEHNR, FQNEAQ (reference sequence). Trimming stripped 6 bases from V and 7 bases from J, with 16 bases between. CDR3 coding DNA: TGTGCCAGCAGTAACAAGGCAGGGTCCAATTCACCCCTCCACTTT. Amino acids: CASSNKAGSNSPLHF.

The chain uses TRBV7-9 and TRBJ1-2; perhaps TRBD1 as D (5 bases). CDR1 is SEHNR and CDR2 is FQNEAQ in the germline V gene (reference sequence). The CDR3 covers 13 residues. Trimming removed 5 bases at V and 7 bases at J, with 14 bases between. The CDR3: CASSPKGFGGYTF. The DNA for the CDR3 is TGTGCCAGCAGCCCAAAGGGGTTTGGTGGCTACACCTTC.

V usage is TRBV28 and J usage is TRBJ2-1; 13 bases fit TRBD2. Germline CDR1 and CDR2: MDHEN and SYDVKM. This CDR3 has 15 amino acids. Trimming removed 5 bases from V and 6 bases from J; junction bases left unmatched: 4. CDR3 loop: CASSPTSGRGNEQFF. In DNA, the CDR3 is TGTGCCAGCAGTCCAACTAGCGGGAGGGGCAATGAGCAGTTCTTC. Based on the CDR3 plus reference TRBV28 and TRBJ2-1, the full variable domain is DVKVTQSSRYLVKRTGEKVFLECVQDMDHENMFWYRQDPGLGLRLIYFSYDVKMKEKGDIPEGYSVSREKKERFSLILESASTNQTSMYLCASSPTSGRGNEQFFGPGTRLTVL.

The chain recombines TRBV19 with TRBJ1-2; 7 bases are a match to TRBD1. The J segment lost 3 bases and the V segment lost 8 bases, leaving 6 bases of the junction unmatched. The CDR3 sequence is 13 residues long. Germline values: CDR1 LNHDA, CDR2 SQIVND (reference sequence). For the CDR3, the DNA is TGTGCCAGTGAACAGACAGGGTACTATGGCTACACCTTC. As protein: CASEQTGYYGYTF.

The J gene is TRBJ2-5, the V gene TRBV3-1 (or the pseudogene TRBV3-2), with 7 bases fitting TRBD2. With V trimmed by 3 bases and J by 0 bases, 1 base remained unmatched. This CDR3 contains 14 residues. CDR1 and CDR2 (germline): LGHDT, YNNKEL (reference sequence). Here the CDR3 DNA reads TGTGCCAGCAGCCAGGGGGGGTACCAAGAGACCCAGTACTTC. Protein product: CASSQGGYQETQYF.

The V call is TRBV2, the J call TRBJ2-7; weak D call: TRBD1 (7 bases). The CDR3 is made up of 15 amino acids. Per germline, CDR1 SNHLY and CDR2 FYNNEI. V lost 7 bases to trimming and J lost 4 bases, with 20 bases between them. The CDR3, as DNA: TGTGCCAGCACTAAAGGGGCGACAGGGAGGTACGAGCAGTACTTC. Translating gives CASTKGATGRYEQYF.

This clone was recorded a few times. The chain has TRBV6-5 and TRBJ1-2; D is ambiguous. Germline CDR1 reads MNHEY; CDR2 reads SVGAGI. The CDR3 contains 12 residues. Trimming removed 4 bases from V and 7 bases from J, with 10 bases in between. The CDR3 loop is CASSSQTAGYTF. The CDR3 nucleotides are TGTGCCAGCAGTTCACAGACGGCTGGCTACACCTTC.

The table lists this clone with a few counts. The same CDR3 can be traced to other DNA sequences in this sample. The chain uses TRBV18 and TRBJ1-6, with D perhaps TRBD1 (6 bases). Germline V gives CDR1 KGHSH, CDR2 LQKENI. Trimming pared 3 bases from V and 10 bases from J, leaving 10 bases between. The CDR3 is made up of 13 amino acids. The CDR3 sequence: CASSPNRDSPLHF. For the CDR3, the DNA is TGTGCCAGCTCACCCAACAGGGACTCACCCCTCCACTTT.

The count of this clone is one. The chain links TRBV19 to TRBJ2-2, with D possibly TRBD2 on 5 matching bases. V lost 10 bases and J 1 base, leaving 19 bases between the germline ends. This CDR3 contains 16 residues. The germline CDR1 and CDR2 sequences are LNHDA and SQIVND (reference sequence). The chain's CDR3 is CATRLLGGLNTGELFF. CDR3 bases: TGTGCCACCCGACTATTAGGCGGTCTGAACACCGGGGAGCTGTTTTTT.

This chain joins TRBV5-6 and TRBJ2-5; tentatively, D is TRBD2 (5 bases). CDR3 length: 14 amino acids. V was shortened by 4 bases and J by 1 base, with 11 bases between the two germline ends. CDR1 and CDR2 from the germline V gene are SGHDT and YYEEEE. CDR3 loop: CASSEYGIQETQYF. DNA for the CDR3: TGTGCCAGCAGCGAATACGGGATCCAAGAGACCCAGTACTTC. Variable domain in full (rest from reference TRBV5-6 and TRBJ2-5): DAGVTQSPTHLIKTRGQQVTLRCSPKSGHDTVSWYQQALGQGPQFIFQYYEEEERQRGNFPDRFSGHQFPNYSSELNVNALLLGDSALYLCASSEYGIQETQYFGPGTRLLVL.

Written as DNA, the CDR3 is TGTGCCAGCAGCGTAAAGGCGGGGGCAAACACCGGGGAGCTGTTTTTT. Protein product: CASSVKAGANTGELFF. This rearrangement joins TRBV9 to TRBJ2-2; tentative D call: TRBD2 (7 bases). V was shortened by 1 base and J by 2 bases, with 12 bases between the two germline ends. The CDR3 contains 16 residues. Germline V lookup: CDR1 SGDLS, CDR2 YYNGEE.

The chain links TRBV6-6 to TRBJ1-5; TRBD1 aligns across 11 bases. This CDR3 contains 16 residues. V lost 6 bases, J lost 5 bases, and 9 bases stayed unmatched. Germline V gives CDR1 MNHNY, CDR2 SVGAGI (reference sequence). CDR3 sequence reads: CASSRGQGASHQPQHF. The CDR3 DNA reads TGTGCCAGCAGCAGAGGACAGGGGGCGTCACATCAGCCCCAGCATTTT.